The 11 T cell receptor beta chains reported below all come from one sample, sequenced in a study of blood T cell repertoires in COVID-19. Profiled with immunoSEQ multiplex PCR; TCRdb holds only in-frame clones, not every one. This table has 150,000 to 200,000 clones, 75% to 90% appearing once. The source material was PBMCs or T cells enriched from blood (not recorded which). The origin of the receptors is a woman under 30 who had recovered from COVID-19.

The V gene is TRBV4-1, the J gene TRBJ1-4; maybe TRBD1 (5 bases). V lost 3 bases and J 5 bases, leaving 16 bases between the germline ends. In germline, CDR1 is MGHRA, CDR2 YSYEKL. This CDR3 region has 16 residues. The chain's CDR3 is CASSHIIDSLNEKLFF. In DNA, the CDR3 is TGCGCCAGCAGCCATATCATCGACAGTTTAAATGAAAAACTGTTTTTT.

The chain uses TRBV15 and TRBJ1-2, with a tentative D call TRBD1 (5 bases). The length of the CDR3 is 13 residues. Looked up from germline, CDR1 is LNHNV and CDR2 is YYDKDF (reference sequence). The V end was cut by 0 bases, the J end by 8 bases, with 10 bases between. This CDR3 is CATSRDWQGGYTF. CDR3 nucleotides: TGTGCCACCAGCAGAGATTGGCAGGGAGGCTACACCTTC.

The chain has TRBV5-1 and TRBJ2-1, with TRBD2 matching 11 bases. This CDR3 has 14 residues. With V trimmed by 4 bases and J by 5 bases, 2 bases remained unmatched. The germline CDR1 and CDR2 sequences are SGHRS and YFSETQ. CDR3 protein: CASSLAGGHNEQFF. Written as DNA, the CDR3 is TGCGCCAGCAGCCTAGCGGGAGGTCACAATGAGCAGTTCTTC.

The V and J genes are TRBV20-1 and TRBJ2-2, with D possibly being TRBD1 (6 bases). The CDR3 runs 15 residues. Germline V lookup: CDR1 DFQATT, CDR2 SNEGSKA (reference sequence). V lost 3 bases and J 4 bases, leaving 15 bases between the germline ends. The CDR3 region is CSASRLKTGTGELFF. The DNA of the CDR3 is TGCAGTGCTAGTAGGTTGAAGACAGGCACCGGGGAGCTGTTTTTT.

The chain couples TRBV7-9 to TRBJ2-7; the match to TRBD2 covers 10 bases. Germline V gene data show CDR1 as SEHNR and CDR2 as FQNEAQ (reference sequence). CDR3 size: 18 residues. V shed 4 bases and J 5 bases; nucleotides not matched to a gene: 17. CDR3 in amino acids: CASSSRNIAGGPGDEQYF. CDR3 DNA sequence: TGTGCCAGCAGCTCCCGGAATATAGCGGGAGGACCTGGCGACGAGCAGTACTTC.

CDR3 sequence (DNA): TGTGCCAGTAGTATAAGGGAGGGGAAGGGCACTGAAGCTTTCTTT. This gives the protein CASSIREGKGTEAFF. V usage is TRBV19 and J usage is TRBJ1-1; maybe TRBD1 (5 bases). The CDR3 sequence is 15 residues long. Per the germline V gene, CDR1 is LNHDA and CDR2 is SQIVND (reference sequence). Trimming took 2 bases from V and 4 from J, leaving 14 bases between them.

The rearrangement uses TRBV4-1 and TRBJ2-4; tentatively, D is TRBD2 (5 bases). The V end lost 0 bases, the J end lost 4 bases, and 10 bases lay between the germline ends. This CDR3 spans 15 amino acids. Per germline, CDR1 MGHRA and CDR2 YSYEKL. CDR3 in amino acids: CASSQDEREKNIQYF. The CDR3 coding sequence is TGCGCCAGCAGCCAAGATGAACGGGAAAAAAACATTCAGTACTTC.

The J gene is TRBJ2-2, the V gene TRBV28; 9 nucleotides line up with TRBD2. Germline V lookup: CDR1 MDHEN, CDR2 SYDVKM. Unmatched junction bases numbered 9, after V lost 11 bases and J lost 5 bases. This CDR3 contains 14 residues. For the CDR3, the DNA is TGTGCCGGCGGACCAGCGGGAGGAACCGGGGAGCTGTTTTTT. This gives the protein CAGGPAGGTGELFF.

The V gene is TRBV28, the J gene TRBJ2-5; TRBD1 matches 7 bases. With V trimmed by 6 bases and J by 9 bases, 13 bases remained unmatched. Per the germline V gene, CDR1 is MDHEN and CDR2 is SYDVKM. The CDR3 loop spans 14 amino acids. In DNA, the CDR3 is TGTGCCAGCAGGAGACAGGGCCCGCGGAAGGCCCAGTACTTC. Residues: CASRRQGPRKAQYF.

As for this clone: This sample includes further DNA sequences coding for the same CDR3. V usage is TRBV20-1 and J usage is TRBJ1-1; the D gene is possibly TRBD1 (5 bases). This CDR3 has 11 amino acids. Germline lookup yields CDR1 DFQATT and CDR2 SNEGSKA (reference sequence). The germline V and J ends were trimmed by 4 bases and 4 bases, with 7 bases remaining between them. The CDR3 is CSANRGTEAFF. DNA for the CDR3: TGCAGTGCTAATAGGGGCACTGAAGCTTTCTTT.

CDR3: CASSQGQGEYGYTF. For the CDR3, the DNA is TGTGCCAGCAGCCAGGGGCAGGGGGAATATGGCTACACCTTC. The V and J genes are TRBV16 and TRBJ1-2; 7 nucleotides line up with TRBD1. The germline gives CDR1 KGHSY, CDR2 FQNENV. V lost 3 bases, J lost 5 bases, and 6 bases stayed unmatched. CDR3 length: 14 amino acids.